This TCR beta chain stems from a study of CD8+ T cells in alopecia areata. Study-wide results and caveats: Against the mouse data, patients shared TCRs less clearly, possibly for HLA reasons. Clonality exceeded that of normal scalp in lesional scalp, most notably in alopecia totalis/universalis.

Sequencing used cDNA as its template, made by extracting RNA and reverse transcribing it. Method: immunoSEQ multiplex PCR; TCRdb's copy keeps in-frame clones and lacks some. Of 120,000 or so clones listed, 55% to 80% were seen once; the top ten hold 2.5% to 3.5%. Turning to this clone: The antigen is not known.

The length of the CDR3 is 16 residues. Trimming stripped 0 bases from V and 4 bases from J, with 10 bases between. Germline CDR1 SNHLY, CDR2 FYNNEI. Sequenced material: CD4+ T cells sorted from blood. The receptor's source is a human donor in good health. J is TRBJ2-6 and V is TRBV2; D is unresolved. DNA of the CDR3: TGTGCCAGCAGTGAAGCGCTGACAACGGGGGCCAACGTCCTGACTTTC. Translated, it gives CASSEALTTGANVLTF.